One sample yielded the 29 T cell receptor beta chains listed below, sequenced in a study of chemoradiotherapy in HPV16-positive cancers. Profiling relied on immunoSEQ multiplex PCR, and the TCRdb table lists in-frame clones only, not all of them. This repertoire shows over 30,000 clones, roughly nine tenths found once; its top ten account for under 2.5%. Sequencing was performed on blood, taken from a patient who underwent chemoradiotherapy. These receptor sequences come from a human donor with HPV-associated anogenital cancer.

This chain connects TRBV29-1 to TRBJ2-5, with D perhaps TRBD1 (6 bases). The CDR3 consists of 14 residues. V was pared by 4 bases and J by 3 bases, with 15 bases between. Germline V gene data show CDR1 as SQVTM and CDR2 as ANQGSEA. CDR3 sequence: CSVAPWTEKETQYF. CDR3 DNA: TGCAGCGTTGCCCCGTGGACAGAAAAAGAGACCCAGTACTTC. Full variable domain (remainder filled in from reference TRBV29-1 and TRBJ2-5): SAVISQKPSRDICQRGTSLTIQCQVDSQVTMMFWYRQQPGQSLTLIATANQGSEATYESGFVIDKFPISRPNLTFSTLTVSNMSPEDSSIYLCSVAPWTEKETQYFGPGTRLLVL.

This chain uses TRBV19 with TRBJ2-1, with 11 bases fitting TRBD2. V was clipped by 5 bases and J by 6 bases; unmatched bases: 3. The CDR3 contains 14 residues. Germline CDR1 LNHDA, CDR2 SQIVND (reference sequence). The CDR3 region is CASSVAGGFNEQFF. CDR3 in DNA: TGTGCCAGTAGTGTAGCGGGGGGGTTCAATGAGCAGTTCTTC.

V is TRBV27 and J is TRBJ1-2; 8 positions match TRBD1. J gave up 5 bases and V 0 bases, and 5 bases lay outside the gene matches. The CDR3 sequence is 15 residues long. CDR1 MNHEY and CDR2 SMNVEV come from the germline V gene (reference sequence). In DNA, the CDR3 is TGTGCCAGCAGTTTATCCCGGACAGGGAAGTATGGCTACACCTTC. This translates into CASSLSRTGKYGYTF.

CDR3 nucleotide sequence: TGTGCCAGCAGCTTATTGAGTGAGCGCGGCTACACCTTC. Protein: CASSLLSERGYTF. The chain is built from TRBV7-2 and TRBJ1-2; D unclear. Germline CDR1 is SGHTA and CDR2 is FQGNSA. V was trimmed by 2 bases and J by 8 bases, leaving 12 bases between them. CDR3 length equals 13 residues.

The V gene is TRBV4-1, the J gene TRBJ2-3, with D unclear. The CDR3 has 14 residues. Trimming removed 1 base at V and 6 bases at J, with 11 bases between. Germline lookup yields CDR1 MGHRA and CDR2 YSYEKL. CDR3 coding DNA: TGCGCCAGCAGCCAAGGACTCAGTGGGGATACGCAGTATTTT. Its protein is CASSQGLSGDTQYF.

This sequence joins TRBV5-1 and TRBJ2-1; TRBD1 agrees at 7 bases. The CDR3 has 15 amino acids. V shed 4 bases and J 3 bases; nucleotides not matched to a gene: 7. Germline CDR1 and CDR2: SGHRS and YFSETQ. CDR3 nucleotide sequence: TGCGCCAGCAGCCTACCGGGACAGCTCTACAATGAGCAGTTCTTC. This codes for CASSLPGQLYNEQFF. The full variable domain, rest sourced from reference TRBV5-1 and TRBJ2-1, is KAGVTQTPRYLIKTRGQQVTLSCSPISGHRSVSWYQQTPGQGLQFLFEYFSETQRNKGNFPGRFSGRQFSNSRSEMNVSTLELGDSALYLCASSLPGQLYNEQFFGPGTRLTVL.

CDR3 loop: CASSEAGVASGGYEQYF. Here the CDR3 DNA reads TGTGCCAGCAGTGAAGCGGGGGTAGCTAGCGGGGGTTACGAGCAGTACTTC. The V and J genes are TRBV6-1 and TRBJ2-7; 10 nucleotides match TRBD2. Losses at the gene ends were 0 bases for V and 4 bases for J; bases not matched to a gene: 9. CDR3 length equals 17 residues. Germline V lookup: CDR1 MNHNS, CDR2 SASEGT.

The chain has TRBV9 and TRBJ2-3; perhaps TRBD2 as D (5 bases). The CDR3 extends over 17 amino acids. With 0 bases removed from V and 6 bases from J, the gap between germline ends came to 20 bases. Germline CDR1 reads SGDLS; CDR2 reads YYNGEE. The CDR3 loop is CASSVAVLDSPADTQYF. The CDR3 bases are TGTGCCAGCAGCGTAGCCGTCTTGGACTCTCCTGCGGATACGCAGTATTTT. Full variable domain (missing parts from reference TRBV9 and TRBJ2-3): DSGVTQTPKHLITATGQRVTLRCSPRSGDLSVYWYQQSLDQGLQFLIQYYNGEERAKGNILERFSAQQFPDLHSELNLSSLELGDSALYFCASSVAVLDSPADTQYFGPGTRLTVL.

Here the CDR3 DNA reads TGTGCCAGCAGTTTACACGGAGACAATCAGCCCCAGCATTTT. The encoded protein is CASSLHGDNQPQHF. V gene TRBV27 combines with J gene TRBJ1-5; no clear D. This CDR3 has 14 amino acids. Trimming took off 2 bases at V and 3 bases at J, with 8 bases between the two ends. CDR1 and CDR2 (germline): MNHEY, SMNVEV (reference sequence).

The V call is TRBV13, the J call TRBJ2-1; 12 bases map to TRBD2. CDR3 size: 17 residues. Trimming took 5 bases from V and 4 from J; bases not matched to a gene: 9. Germline values: CDR1 PRHDT, CDR2 FYEKMQ (reference sequence). CDR3 in DNA: TGTGCCAGCAGCGCCGGACTAGCGGGGAATCGGTACAATGAGCAGTTCTTC. The encoded protein is CASSAGLAGNRYNEQFF. Drawing the rest from reference TRBV13 and TRBJ2-1, the complete variable domain is AAGVIQSPRHLIKEKRETATLKCYPIPRHDTVYWYQQGPGQDPQFLISFYEKMQSDKGSIPDRFSAQQFSDYHSELNMSSLELGDSALYFCASSAGLAGNRYNEQFFGPGTRLTVL.

The rearrangement links TRBV7-9 to TRBJ1-1, with TRBD1 identical over 9 bases. Germline V gene lookup returns CDR1 SEHNR and CDR2 FQNEAQ (reference sequence). The CDR3 extends over 13 amino acids. The junction had 3 bases not matched to a gene; V was cut back by 5 bases and J by 5 bases. The CDR3 region has the DNA TGTGCCAGCAGCCGGGACAGGGAAACTGAAGCTTTCTTT. Translated, it gives CASSRDRETEAFF.

This sequence joins TRBV28 and TRBJ1-2; D perhaps matches TRBD1 (5 bases). CDR1 and CDR2 from the germline V gene are MDHEN and SYDVKM. This CDR3 has 12 residues. V was trimmed by 4 bases and J by 5 bases, leaving 8 bases between them. The CDR3 spells CASSSQGYGYTF. As DNA, the CDR3 is TGTGCCAGCAGTTCCCAGGGTTATGGCTACACCTTC.

The V gene is TRBV7-7, the J gene TRBJ1-1, with 10 bases matching TRBD1. V shed 5 bases and J 3 bases; nucleotides not matched to a gene: 3. This CDR3 has 14 residues. Per germline, CDR1 SSHAT and CDR2 FNYEAQ (reference sequence). The CDR3 protein is CASSPDRGHTEAFF. The CDR3 DNA reads as TGTGCCAGCAGCCCTGACAGGGGGCACACTGAAGCTTTCTTT.

This chain joins TRBV19 and TRBJ2-2; D is unclear. The CDR3 extends over 15 amino acids. With 0 bases removed from V and 2 bases from J, the gap between germline ends came to 7 bases. Per the germline V gene, CDR1 is LNHDA and CDR2 is SQIVND (reference sequence). CDR3 bases: TGTGCCAGTAGTATAGACAGGAGTAACACCGGGGAGCTGTTTTTT. It translates to CASSIDRSNTGELFF.

The chain joins TRBV9 to TRBJ2-3; D not certain. V lost 0 bases to trimming and J lost 0 bases, with 8 bases between them. Germline loops: CDR1 SGDLS, CDR2 YYNGEE. The CDR3 consists of 15 residues. This chain's CDR3 is CASSVGGISTDTQYF. For the CDR3, the DNA is TGTGCCAGCAGCGTAGGAGGAATAAGCACAGATACGCAGTATTTT.

The rearrangement links TRBV28 to TRBJ2-7; 7 bases align to TRBD1. After removal of 8 bases from V and 1 base from J, the junction contained 8 bases not matched to a gene. Per germline, CDR1 MDHEN and CDR2 SYDVKM. The CDR3 runs to 14 residues. CDR3 in DNA: TGTGCCAGCCATTGGGCAGGGGGTTCCTACGAGCAGTACTTC. Its translation is CASHWAGGSYEQYF.

The J gene is TRBJ2-7, the V gene TRBV28, with D perhaps matching TRBD2 (5 bases). The CDR3 contains 16 residues. The germline CDR1 and CDR2 sequences are MDHEN and SYDVKM. The germline V and J ends were trimmed by 2 bases and 1 base, with 15 bases remaining between them. Here the CDR3 reads CASSLPKNGVSYEQYF. The CDR3, as DNA: TGTGCCAGCAGTTTACCAAAAAACGGGGTTTCCTACGAGCAGTACTTC.

The chain is built from TRBV5-1 and TRBJ1-1, with TRBD1 as a possible D gene (5 bases). The CDR3 is 14 residues long. In germline, CDR1 is SGHRS, CDR2 YFSETQ. V was shortened by 3 bases and J by 5 bases, with 14 bases between the two germline ends. The CDR3 DNA sequence: TGCGCCAGCAGCTATGCAGGGACGGCTACTGAAGCTTTCTTT. Its protein is CASSYAGTATEAFF.

The chain is built from TRBV7-9 and TRBJ2-7; D possibly uses TRBD1 or TRBD2 (5 bases each). The germline V and J ends were trimmed by 4 bases and 1 base, with 14 bases remaining between them. The germline V gene encodes CDR1 SEHNR and CDR2 FQNEAQ (reference sequence). The CDR3 covers 15 residues. This CDR3 is CASSSVGTGSYEQYF. CDR3 nucleotides: TGTGCCAGCAGCTCCGTGGGGACGGGATCCTACGAGCAGTACTTC.

This chain links TRBV28 with TRBJ2-3, with D maybe TRBD2 (6 bases). The CDR3 runs 13 residues. Germline loops: CDR1 MDHEN, CDR2 SYDVKM. V lost 10 bases and J lost 1, with 12 bases in between. This chain's CDR3 is CATMGGGTDTQYF. The CDR3 bases are TGTGCCACCATGGGGGGAGGCACAGATACGCAGTATTTT.

This clone came up once. In nucleotides, the CDR3 is TGCGCCAGCAGCTTGGATGGTCCTTTCAATCAGCCCCAGCATTTT. This translates into CASSLDGPFNQPQHF. The rearrangement links TRBV5-1 to TRBJ1-5; D gene uncertain. The CDR3 contains 15 residues. The V end was cut by 0 bases, the J end by 3 bases, with 10 bases between. Germline CDR1 is SGHRS and CDR2 is YFSETQ.

The chain is built from TRBV6-1 and TRBJ1-5; 7 nucleotides line up with TRBD1. Trimming removed 4 bases from V and 10 bases from J; junction bases left unmatched: 19. CDR1 is MNHNS, CDR2 SASEGT, per germline. This CDR3 region has 17 residues. CDR3 coding DNA: TGTGCCAGCAGTGGAAAGGATGGACCTCCTTGGGACAGCCCCCAGCATTTT. Translation: CASSGKDGPPWDSPQHF.

The genes are TRBV19 and TRBJ2-7; 7 bases fit TRBD1. The germline CDR1 and CDR2 sequences are LNHDA and SQIVND (reference sequence). CDR3 length equals 16 residues. Trimming cost V 5 bases and J 7 bases; bases outside gene matches: 17. CDR3: CASSGVRTGQMGEQYF. The DNA of the CDR3 is TGTGCCAGTAGTGGGGTAAGGACAGGCCAAATGGGGGAGCAGTACTTC.

The chain recombines TRBV27 with TRBJ2-7; perhaps TRBD2 as D (6 bases). From germline, CDR1 is MNHEY and CDR2 SMNVEV (reference sequence). The CDR3 length is 15 residues. V dropped 5 bases and J dropped 1 base, with 15 bases sitting between them. The DNA of the CDR3 is TGTGCCAGCAGTCCATCCGGAGGGAGGTCCTACGAGCAGTACTTC. Translated: CASSPSGGRSYEQYF.

The chain joins TRBV19 to TRBJ2-3; TRBD2 matches 8 bases. Germline assignment: CDR1 LNHDA and CDR2 SQIVND (reference sequence). CDR3 length equals 17 residues. The J segment lost 2 bases and the V segment lost 4 bases, leaving 11 bases of the junction unmatched. CDR3 bases: TGTGCCAGTAGTAGTGGATCGCGGGGGGCCCTCACAGATACGCAGTATTTT. This sequence encodes CASSSGSRGALTDTQYF. The full variable domain, rest sourced from reference TRBV19 and TRBJ2-3, is DGGITQSPKYLFRKEGQNVTLSCEQNLNHDAMYWYRQDPGQGLRLIYYSQIVNDFQKGDIAEGYSVSREKKESFPLTVTSAQKNPTAFYLCASSSGSRGALTDTQYFGPGTRLTVL.

This clone was picked up one time. This rearrangement joins TRBV5-4 to TRBJ1-2; 8 bases agree with TRBD1. With V trimmed by 0 bases and J by 2 bases, 0 bases remained unmatched. Per the germline V gene, CDR1 is SGHNT and CDR2 is YYREEE (reference sequence). This CDR3 spans 14 amino acids. The CDR3 protein is CASSLGQGNYGYTF. CDR3 DNA sequence: TGTGCCAGCAGCTTGGGACAGGGGAACTATGGCTACACCTTC.

This clone has more than one count but fewer than ten. The chain couples TRBV10-3 to TRBJ1-6; D is undetermined. Germline lookup yields CDR1 ENHRY and CDR2 SYGVKD. This CDR3 is built from 15 residues. The ends were cut back, 2 bases at V and 5 bases at J, with 10 bases in the middle. CDR3 loop: CAISEGPRNNSPLHF. Here the CDR3 DNA reads TGTGCCATCAGTGAGGGGCCCAGGAATAATTCACCCCTCCACTTT.

This rearrangement joins TRBV5-1 to TRBJ2-5; 9 positions match TRBD1. CDR3 length equals 15 residues. The V segment lost 5 bases and the J segment 2 bases; nucleotides outside the gene matches: 7. Per the germline V gene, CDR1 is SGHRS and CDR2 is YFSETQ. DNA of the CDR3: TGCGCCAGCAGGGAGGGACAGGGTATTCAAGAGACCCAGTACTTC. Residues: CASREGQGIQETQYF.

The gene calls are TRBV6-4 and TRBJ1-2; D is ambiguous. V lost 4 bases, J lost 2 bases, and 14 bases lay in between. Per germline, CDR1 MRHNA and CDR2 SNTAGT. The CDR3 is 15 residues long. The CDR3 loop reads CASSAIGGSNYGYTF. As DNA, the CDR3 is TGTGCCAGCAGTGCCATCGGTGGATCGAACTATGGCTACACCTTC.